This T cell receptor beta chain was observed in a study of CD8+ T cells in alopecia areata. Study results and caveats: Many of the expanded lesional clones endured in scalp and blood while on tofacitinib. Whereas mice showed it more clearly, TCR sharing across patients was murkier, possibly because of HLA.

From germline, CDR1 is SNHLY and CDR2 FYNNEI. Trimming removed 0 bases from V and 1 base from J, with 4 bases in between. The CDR3 extends over 14 amino acids. The authors extracted RNA and reverse transcribed it into cDNA as the sequencing template. Here immunoSEQ multiplex PCR was the method, and the copy in TCRdb shows in-frame clones only, minus some. The profile shows 190,000 or so clones, 58% of them singletons. Turning to this clone: The antigen remains undetermined.

Treatment described: oral pan-JAK inhibitor, 5-10 mg twice daily. Collection of lesional scalp punch biopsies and peripheral blood was performed in alopecia areata patients. The V gene is TRBV2, the J gene TRBJ1-5; D uncertain. The specimen was CD8+ T cells sorted from blood, collected at week 24, from a patient treated with tofacitinib. This receptor was obtained from a human donor with alopecia areata. Here the CDR3 DNA reads TGTGCCAGCAGTGAAGCCCTGAGCAATCAGCCCCAGCATTTT. It codes for CASSEALSNQPQHF.